This TCR beta chain was obtained from a study of T cells in Graves' hyperthyroidism and ophthalmopathy. Germline V gives CDR1 SGHDT, CDR2 YYEEEE. Unmatched junction bases numbered 3, after V lost 0 bases and J lost 3 bases. CDR3 length equals 14 residues. From RNA transcripts, TCR beta CDR3 regions were amplified. The study used the HTBI primer set for a first-round RT-PCR of the TCR CDR3. Via MiXCR, TCRdb re-called the multiplex PCR reads, giving one row per CDR3 protein. The sample has over 45,000 distinct CDR3 sequences; roughly 50% are singletons. Overall study findings and caveats: Blood shared most expanded thyroid clonotypes above 0.001. Ophthalmopathy was predicted by the model a median of about 6.7 months ahead of onset.

This clonotype showed up many times. Its specificity is not known. The definition of stable Graves' hyperthyroidism was no ophthalmopathy progression within 18 months. Exclusion of a patient resulted from uncontrolled infection, other autoimmune disease, pregnancy or lactation. The sequence came from a woman in her 50s with Graves' hyperthyroidism. Source material: peripheral blood or thyroid tissue (not recorded which). The chain couples TRBV5-6 to TRBJ2-7; 7 positions match TRBD1. CDR3 nucleotides: TGTGCCAGCAGCTTGGTAACAGGGGACTACGAGCAGTACTTC. It is translated as CASSLVTGDYEQYF.